This T cell receptor (beta chain) was captured by sequencing in a study of cytomegalovirus exposure and HLA in healthy donors. In the PCR, 60 Vbeta and 13 Jbeta primers were used. TCRdb's copy holds only in-frame clones and misses some; the assay was immunoSEQ multiplex PCR. The table lists more than 200,000 clones, around 64% of them singletons, with 2.6% in the top ten. Germline CDR1 SGHKS, CDR2 YYEKEE (reference sequence). Trimming removed 0 bases at V and 13 bases at J, with 8 bases between. The CDR3 loop spans 12 amino acids. The sequencing sample was made of PBMCs. The chain uses TRBV5-5 and TRBJ1-6; the D is unclear. The TCR was taken from a man aged 35 to 55 in good health and CMV-seropositive. The CDR3 nucleotides are TGTGCCAGCAGCTTGGACGGAGCGCCCCTCCACTTT. Its translation: CASSLDGAPLHF.